Shown below are 24 T cell receptor beta chains from a single sample sequenced in a study of blood T cells in healthy people across ages. A second roughly 6 to 11 cycle PCR used barcoded and J-beta primers. TCRdb reanalysed the 5' RACE reads using MiXCR and keeps one entry per CDR3 protein. The sample gives some 920,000 distinct CDR3 sequences, roughly 50% of which show up once; 20% to 25% is in the top ten. What was sequenced was blood. The origin of the receptors is a woman between 55 and 75 years old in good health.

This clonotype has only a few counts. This rearrangement joins TRBV27 to TRBJ2-1, with 7 bases lining up with TRBD2. This CDR3 has 13 residues. V shed 6 bases and J 6 bases; nucleotides not matched to a gene: 5. The germline gives CDR1 MNHEY, CDR2 SMNVEV (reference sequence). The CDR3 DNA reads TGTGCCAGCAGGAGACTAGCTACCAATGAGCAGTTCTTC. Residues: CASRRLATNEQFF.

This clonotype was counted a few times. V and J are TRBV6-1 and TRBJ2-7; 7 nucleotides match TRBD1. With V trimmed by 6 bases and J by 5 bases, 10 bases remained unmatched. CDR3 length: 14 amino acids. The V gene's germline CDR1 is MNHNS and CDR2 SASEGT. The CDR3 reads CASSRMTGINEQYF. Here the CDR3 DNA reads TGTGCCAGCAGCCGGATGACAGGGATCAACGAGCAGTACTTC.

The chain combines TRBV7-2 with TRBJ1-2; no firm D call. CDR1 is SGHTA, CDR2 FQGNSA, per germline. Trimming pared 2 bases from V and 5 bases from J, leaving 12 bases between. This CDR3 spans 14 amino acids. CDR3 coding DNA: TGTGCCAGCAGCTTAAAAGTTGCCCGTTATGGCTACACCTTC. Protein: CASSLKVARYGYTF.

In DNA, the CDR3 is TGCAGTGCTAGGGGCGCGTCACTTCGGGCCAAAAACATTCAGTACTTC. It translates to CSARGASLRAKNIQYF. The rearrangement uses TRBV20-1 and TRBJ2-4; D gene uncertain. V lost 3 bases, J lost 1 base, and 16 bases lay in between. This CDR3 region has 16 residues. Per germline, CDR1 DFQATT and CDR2 SNEGSKA (reference sequence).

For the CDR3, the DNA is TGCGCCAGCAGGAGTGGGACCAGCTCCTATAATTCACCCCTCCACTTT. Protein sequence: CASRSGTSSYNSPLHF. The rearrangement links TRBV4-1 to TRBJ1-6; TRBD1 is a possible D gene (5 bases). CDR3 size: 16 residues. V gave up 6 bases and J gave up 0 bases, with 12 bases separating them. From germline, CDR1 is MGHRA and CDR2 YSYEKL.

This rearrangement joins TRBV12-3 or TRBV12-4 to TRBJ2-3; 9 bases are shared with TRBD1. V lost 4 bases, J lost 4 bases, and 6 bases stayed unmatched. This CDR3 contains 15 residues. The DNA for the CDR3 is TGTGCCAGCAGTTCGGGACAGGGTCGCCCAGATACGCAGTATTTT. The encoded protein is CASSSGQGRPDTQYF.

J is TRBJ1-6 and V is TRBV10-2; unclear D gene. Trimming pared 0 bases from V and 7 bases from J, leaving 7 bases between. There are 14 residues in the CDR3. CDR1 and CDR2 from the germline V gene are WSHSY and SAAADI. The CDR3 coding sequence is TGCGCCAGCAGTGAGTCATCCTGGAATTCACCCCTCCACTTT. Its translation: CASSESSWNSPLHF.

The chain is built from TRBV4-1 and TRBJ2-3; 9 bases match TRBD2. The V gene end was trimmed by 0 bases and the J gene end by 2 bases; junction bases not matched to a gene: 6. Germline V gene data show CDR1 as MGHRA and CDR2 as YSYEKL. The CDR3 loop spans 17 amino acids. As DNA, the CDR3 is TGCGCCAGCAGCCAAGATTATGGGACTAGCAACACAGATACGCAGTATTTT. Protein: CASSQDYGTSNTDTQYF.

The CDR3 loop is CASSPERETQYF. The CDR3 bases are TGTGCCAGCTCACCAGAGCGAGAGACCCAGTACTTC. J is TRBJ2-5 and V is TRBV18; D gene ambiguous. Germline V gene sequence: CDR1 KGHSH, CDR2 LQKENI. The ends were cut back, 2 bases at V and 4 bases at J, with 5 bases in the middle. This CDR3 has 12 amino acids.

Concerning this clonotype: The junction departs from germline at one end; a sequencing error may be responsible. This chain links TRBV20-1 with TRBJ2-2, with D maybe TRBD2 (6 bases). The CDR3 consists of 15 residues. Germline-derived CDR1 and CDR2 are DFQATT and SNEGSKA (reference sequence). This CDR3 is CSARGRGISAGELFF. In nucleotides, the CDR3 is TGCAGTGCCAGAGGGCGGGGCATTTCCGCCGGGGAGCTGTTTTTT.

This clonotype has a handful of counts. The rearrangement joins TRBV7-3 to TRBJ2-3; a weak D match, TRBD2 (6 bases). V dropped 3 bases and J dropped 5 bases, with 18 bases sitting between them. Germline V gene lookup returns CDR1 SGHTA and CDR2 FQGTGA. The CDR3 consists of 16 residues. Here the CDR3 reads CASSLGLRLGKDTQYF. CDR3 DNA sequence: TGTGCCAGCAGCTTGGGCCTGCGACTAGGGAAAGATACGCAGTATTTT. The variable domain in full, completed from reference TRBV7-3 and TRBJ2-3, reads GAGVSQTPSNKVTEKGKYVELRCDPISGHTALYWYRQSLGQGPEFLIYFQGTGAADDSGLPNDRFFAVRPEGSVSTLKIQRTERGDSAVYLCASSLGLRLGKDTQYFGPGTRLTVL.

This clonotype was seen many times. The V and J genes are TRBV2 and TRBJ2-6; D unclear. This CDR3 comprises 13 residues. Germline V gives CDR1 SNHLY, CDR2 FYNNEI. V lost 1 base to trimming and J lost 3 bases, with 1 base between them. CDR3 loop: CASSEVGANVLTF. DNA of the CDR3: TGTGCCAGCAGTGAAGTTGGGGCCAACGTCCTGACTTTC.

The V and J genes are TRBV4-3 and TRBJ2-7; TRBD2 might be the D (7 bases). Germline V CDR1 and CDR2: LGHNA, YSLEER. The CDR3 consists of 15 residues. Deletions cut 0 bases from V and 3 bases from J, with 12 bases between. The CDR3 DNA reads as TGCGCCAGCAGCCAAGAACGGGGGGCCCTCTACGAGCAGTACTTC. Residues: CASSQERGALYEQYF.

CDR3 sequence: CSASSMDTQYF. The DNA of the CDR3 is TGCAGTGCTAGTAGTATGGATACGCAGTATTTT. V gene TRBV20-1 combines with J gene TRBJ2-3; D is unclear. The germline CDR1 and CDR2 sequences are DFQATT and SNEGSKA (reference sequence). Trimming took off 3 bases at V and 6 bases at J, with 7 bases between the two ends. This CDR3 is 11 amino acids long.

The genes are TRBV28 and TRBJ2-7; 8 bases match TRBD2. J was trimmed by 2 bases and V by 2 bases; bases with no gene match: 5. This CDR3 contains 15 residues. Germline CDR1 MDHEN, CDR2 SYDVKM. The CDR3 DNA follows: TGTGCCAGCAGTTTAAACTCGGGAGGGACCTACGAGCAGTACTTC. The encoded protein is CASSLNSGGTYEQYF.

The chain links TRBV5-1 to TRBJ2-4, with D perhaps matching TRBD1 (6 bases). Trimming took off 3 bases at V and 8 bases at J, with 21 bases between the two ends. Per germline, CDR1 SGHRS and CDR2 YFSETQ. This CDR3 has 16 amino acids. The CDR3 spells CASSSQDRRPGDIQYF. The CDR3 DNA is TGCGCCAGCAGCTCCCAGGACAGACGCCCTGGGGACATTCAGTACTTC.

The chain uses TRBV7-9 and TRBJ2-3, with a weak D call TRBD2 (5 bases). Germline CDR1 and CDR2: SEHNR and FQNEAQ (reference sequence). Deletions cut 5 bases from V and 3 bases from J, with 18 bases between. The CDR3 sequence is 16 residues long. Here the CDR3 reads CASSPRPAVYTDTQYF. As DNA, the CDR3 is TGTGCCAGCAGCCCCCGACCAGCGGTGTATACAGATACGCAGTATTTT.

This sequence joins TRBV7-2 and TRBJ2-5, with D maybe TRBD2 (5 bases). Germline V gene lookup returns CDR1 SGHTA and CDR2 FQGNSA. CDR3 length: 14 residues. The V gene lost 0 bases and the J gene lost 5 bases, with 10 bases spanning the gap. CDR3 in amino acids: CASSLAGELETQYF. The DNA for the CDR3 is TGTGCCAGCAGCTTAGCGGGAGAACTGGAGACCCAGTACTTC.

This clonotype was counted only a few times. The V and J genes are TRBV4-1 and TRBJ2-4; possibly TRBD1 for D (5 bases). The J call may be wrong; the DNA end is better matched by TRBJ2-7. This CDR3 is built from 13 residues. The germline gives CDR1 MGHRA, CDR2 YSYEKL. CDR3 nucleotides: TGCGCCAGCAGCCTTAACAGGTATGACGAGCAGTACTTC. It yields the protein CASSLNRYDEQYF.

The chain recombines TRBV21-1 with TRBJ2-7; the table's D call of TRBD1 was not tested on the DNA. TRBV21-1 is labeled a pseudogene. This CDR3 comprises 14 residues. The CDR3 DNA is TGTGCCAGCAGCAAGGCCAGGGGGCCCTACGAGCAGTACTTC. This sequence encodes CASSKARGPYEQYF.

The chain is built from TRBV7-2 and TRBJ2-3, with TRBD2 matching over 15 bases. After removal of 4 bases from V and 8 bases from J, the junction contained 10 bases not matched to a gene. The germline V gene encodes CDR1 SGHTA and CDR2 FQGNSA. The CDR3 sequence is 17 residues long. The CDR3 nucleotides are TGTGCCAGCAGCTCCCCGGGACTAGCGGGGGGACGGGGTACGCAGTATTTT. The encoded protein is CASSSPGLAGGRGTQYF.

This clonotype was seen a few times. The chain has TRBV21-1 and TRBJ1-2. TRBV21-1 constitutes a pseudogene. The CDR3 consists of 17 residues. CDR3 protein: CASSKVFWGLYNYGYTF. The DNA for the CDR3 is TGTGCCAGCAGCAAAGTCTTTTGGGGACTCTATAACTATGGCTACACCTTC.

CDR3 protein: CASSLQGYNSPLHF. CDR3 bases: TGTGCCAGCAGTCTACAGGGTTATAATTCACCCCTCCACTTT. The J gene is TRBJ1-6, the V gene TRBV12-3 or TRBV12-4; TRBD1 might be the D (6 bases). Trimming cost V 5 bases and J 4 bases, with 9 bases left between them. CDR3 length equals 14 residues.

On this clonotype itself: A much bigger clone sits one base away, suggesting this may be a read error. The genes are TRBV11-3 and TRBJ2-5, with D hard to call. Germline loops: CDR1 SGHNT, CDR2 YENEEA. V gave up 2 bases and J gave up 4 bases, with 14 bases separating them. The CDR3 is 15 amino acids. The CDR3, as DNA: TGTGCCAGCAGCTTAAGGGCCGGATGGGGAGAGACCCAGTACTTC. Its translation: CASSLRAGWGETQYF.